The present TCR beta chain was sequenced within a study of CXCR3-negative and CXCR3-positive naive CD8 T cells. In the study overall: The TRB read total, 120 million to 150 million, broke down to about 1.5 +/- 0.3 million reads per library. The study, taken as a whole, reports: For CXCR3-positive naive cells, TRB CDR3s were more hydrophobic than those of CXCR3-negative naive cells.

A remark on this clonotype: Its antigen is undetermined.

Naive CD8+ T cells displayed a CD45RO-CCR7+CD27+CD95- phenotype. Germline CDR1 and CDR2: MDHEN and SYDVKM. The CDR3 contains 17 residues. Through 5' RACE with UMI labels, the TRB cDNA libraries were prepared. TCRdb re-called the 5' RACE reads; every CDR3 protein appears as one record, without DNA. This table holds about 42,000 distinct CDR3 sequences. The sequencing sample was made of naive CXCR3- CD8+ T cells from blood. Indicated subset: CD45RO-CCR7+CD27+CD95- naive CD8+ T cells lacking CXCR3 (TNR3-). The sequence was obtained from a human donor in good health. Some clones in this sample may be carry-over from other donors' samples. The rearrangement joins TRBV28 to TRBJ2-3; TCRdb's D gene call, TRBD2, goes unchecked for lack of DNA. The CDR3 here is CASSLSAGNGYTDTQYF.